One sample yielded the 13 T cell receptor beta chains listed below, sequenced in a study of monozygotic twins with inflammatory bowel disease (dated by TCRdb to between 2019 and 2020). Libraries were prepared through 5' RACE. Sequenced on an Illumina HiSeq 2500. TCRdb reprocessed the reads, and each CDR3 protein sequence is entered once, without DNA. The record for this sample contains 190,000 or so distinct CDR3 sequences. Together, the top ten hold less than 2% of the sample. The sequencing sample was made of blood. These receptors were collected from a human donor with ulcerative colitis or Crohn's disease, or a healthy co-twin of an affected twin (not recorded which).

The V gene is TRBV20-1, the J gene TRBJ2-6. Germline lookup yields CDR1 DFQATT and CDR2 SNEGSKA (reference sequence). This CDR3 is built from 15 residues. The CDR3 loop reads CSASTQGSGANVLTF.

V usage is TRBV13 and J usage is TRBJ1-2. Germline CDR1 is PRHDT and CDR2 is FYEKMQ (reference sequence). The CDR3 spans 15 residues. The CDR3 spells CASSLVLRDRGGYTF. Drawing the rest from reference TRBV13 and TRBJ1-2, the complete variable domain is AAGVIQSPRHLIKEKRETATLKCYPIPRHDTVYWYQQGPGQDPQFLISFYEKMQSDKGSIPDRFSAQQFSDYHSELNMSSLELGDSALYFCASSLVLRDRGGYTFGSGTRLTVV.

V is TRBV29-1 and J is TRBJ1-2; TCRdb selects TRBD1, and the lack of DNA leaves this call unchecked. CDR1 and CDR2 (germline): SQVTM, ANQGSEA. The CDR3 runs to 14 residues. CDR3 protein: CSVDRDTNLYGYTF.

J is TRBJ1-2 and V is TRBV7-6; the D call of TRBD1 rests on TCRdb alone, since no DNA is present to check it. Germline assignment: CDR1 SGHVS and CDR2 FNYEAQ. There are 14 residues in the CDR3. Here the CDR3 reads CASSSGTEINGYTF.

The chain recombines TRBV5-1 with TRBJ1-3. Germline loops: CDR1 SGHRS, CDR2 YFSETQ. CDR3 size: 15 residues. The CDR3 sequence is CASSFGRISGNTIYF. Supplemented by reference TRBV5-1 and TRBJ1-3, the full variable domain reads KAGVTQTPRYLIKTRGQQVTLSCSPISGHRSVSWYQQTPGQGLQFLFEYFSETQRNKGNFPGRFSGRQFSNSRSEMNVSTLELGDSALYLCASSFGRISGNTIYFGEGSWLTVV.

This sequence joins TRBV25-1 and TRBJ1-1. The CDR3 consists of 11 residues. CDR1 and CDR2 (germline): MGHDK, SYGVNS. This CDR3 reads CASSEYSEAFF.

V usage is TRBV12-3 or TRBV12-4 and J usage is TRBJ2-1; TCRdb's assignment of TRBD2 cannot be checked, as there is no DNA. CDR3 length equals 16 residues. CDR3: CASRNLADSPYNEQFF.

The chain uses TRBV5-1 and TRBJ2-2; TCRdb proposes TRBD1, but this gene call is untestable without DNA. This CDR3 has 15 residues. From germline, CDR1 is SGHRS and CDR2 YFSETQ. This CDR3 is CASSLDVGHTGELFF. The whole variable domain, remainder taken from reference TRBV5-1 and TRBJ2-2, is KAGVTQTPRYLIKTRGQQVTLSCSPISGHRSVSWYQQTPGQGLQFLFEYFSETQRNKGNFPGRFSGRQFSNSRSEMNVSTLELGDSALYLCASSLDVGHTGELFFGEGSRLTVL.

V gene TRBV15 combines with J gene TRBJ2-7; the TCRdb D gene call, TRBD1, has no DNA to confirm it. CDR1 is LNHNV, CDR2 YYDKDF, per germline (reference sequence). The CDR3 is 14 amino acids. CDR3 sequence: CATSRETGNYEQYF.

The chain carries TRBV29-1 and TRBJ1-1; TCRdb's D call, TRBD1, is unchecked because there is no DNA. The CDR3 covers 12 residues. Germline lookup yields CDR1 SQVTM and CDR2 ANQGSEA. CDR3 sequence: CSVGQGNTEAFF.

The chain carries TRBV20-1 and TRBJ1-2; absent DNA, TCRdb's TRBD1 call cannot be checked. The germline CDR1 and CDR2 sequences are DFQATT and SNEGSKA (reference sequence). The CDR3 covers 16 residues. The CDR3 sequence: CSARDSGGRASYGYTF.

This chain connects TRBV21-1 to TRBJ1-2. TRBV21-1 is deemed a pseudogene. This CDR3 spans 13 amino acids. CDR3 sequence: CASTFPANYGYTF.

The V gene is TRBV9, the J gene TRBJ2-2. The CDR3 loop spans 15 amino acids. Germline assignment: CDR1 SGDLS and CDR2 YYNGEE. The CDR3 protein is CASSVVSGNTGELFF.